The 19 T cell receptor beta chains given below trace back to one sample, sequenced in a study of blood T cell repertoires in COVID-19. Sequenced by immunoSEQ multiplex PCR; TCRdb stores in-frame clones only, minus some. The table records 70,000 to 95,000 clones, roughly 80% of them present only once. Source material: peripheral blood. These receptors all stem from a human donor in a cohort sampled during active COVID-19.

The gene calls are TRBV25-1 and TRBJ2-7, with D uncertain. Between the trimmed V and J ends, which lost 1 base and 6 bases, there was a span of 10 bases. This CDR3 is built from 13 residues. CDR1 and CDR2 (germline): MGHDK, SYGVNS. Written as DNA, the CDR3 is TGTGCCAGCAGTGAATCCTTGGCCTTCGAGCAGTACTTC. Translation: CASSESLAFEQYF.

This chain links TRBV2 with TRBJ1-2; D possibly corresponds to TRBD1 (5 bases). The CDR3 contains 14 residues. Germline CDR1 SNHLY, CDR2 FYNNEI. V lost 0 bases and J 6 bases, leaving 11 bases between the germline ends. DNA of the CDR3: TGTGCCAGCAGTGAAGCGCGGGGGATAGATGGCTACACCTTC. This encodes CASSEARGIDGYTF.

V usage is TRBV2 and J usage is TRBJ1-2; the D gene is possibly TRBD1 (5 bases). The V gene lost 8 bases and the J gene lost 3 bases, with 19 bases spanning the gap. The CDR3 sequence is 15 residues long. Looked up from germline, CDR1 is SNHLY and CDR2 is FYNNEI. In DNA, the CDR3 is TGTGCCAGCTTAGGCAGCGAGGAGACAGACTATGGCTACACCTTC. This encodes CASLGSEETDYGYTF.

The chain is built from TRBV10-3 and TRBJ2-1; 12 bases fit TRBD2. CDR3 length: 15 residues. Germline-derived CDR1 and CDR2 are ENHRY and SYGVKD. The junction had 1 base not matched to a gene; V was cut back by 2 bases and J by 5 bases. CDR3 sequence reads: CAISEGLAGNNEQFF. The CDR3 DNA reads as TGTGCCATCAGTGAGGGACTAGCGGGAAACAATGAGCAGTTCTTC.

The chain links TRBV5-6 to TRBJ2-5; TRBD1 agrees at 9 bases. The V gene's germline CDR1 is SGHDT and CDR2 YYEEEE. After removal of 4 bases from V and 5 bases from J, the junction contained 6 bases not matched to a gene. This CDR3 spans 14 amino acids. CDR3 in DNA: TGTGCCAGCAGCCGGACAGGGGAGGGGGAGACCCAGTACTTC. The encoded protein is CASSRTGEGETQYF.

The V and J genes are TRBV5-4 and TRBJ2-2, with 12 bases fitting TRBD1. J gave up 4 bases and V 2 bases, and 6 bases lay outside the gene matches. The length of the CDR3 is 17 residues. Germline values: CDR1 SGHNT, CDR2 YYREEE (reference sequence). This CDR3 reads CASSFFLGQGATGELFF. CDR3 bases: TGTGCCAGCAGCTTTTTTTTGGGACAGGGGGCCACCGGGGAGCTGTTTTTT.

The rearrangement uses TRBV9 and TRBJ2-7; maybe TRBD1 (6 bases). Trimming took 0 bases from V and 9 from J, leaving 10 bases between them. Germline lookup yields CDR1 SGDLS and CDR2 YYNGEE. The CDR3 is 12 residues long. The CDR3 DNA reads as TGTGCCAGCAGCGTAGAGGGGGAAGTGCAGTACTTC. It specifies CASSVEGEVQYF.

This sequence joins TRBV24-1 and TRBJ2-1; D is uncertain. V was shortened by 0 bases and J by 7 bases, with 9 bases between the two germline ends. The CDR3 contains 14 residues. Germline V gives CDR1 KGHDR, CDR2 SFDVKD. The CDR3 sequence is CATSDLLYGNEQFF. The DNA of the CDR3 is TGTGCCACCAGTGATTTGTTATACGGGAATGAGCAGTTCTTC.

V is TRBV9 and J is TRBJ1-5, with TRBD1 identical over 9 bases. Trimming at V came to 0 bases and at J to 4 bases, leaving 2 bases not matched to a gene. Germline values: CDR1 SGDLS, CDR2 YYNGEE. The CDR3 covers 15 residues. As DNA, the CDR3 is TGTGCCAGCAGCGTAGCTGGACAGGGGAATCAGCCCCAGCATTTT. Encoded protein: CASSVAGQGNQPQHF.

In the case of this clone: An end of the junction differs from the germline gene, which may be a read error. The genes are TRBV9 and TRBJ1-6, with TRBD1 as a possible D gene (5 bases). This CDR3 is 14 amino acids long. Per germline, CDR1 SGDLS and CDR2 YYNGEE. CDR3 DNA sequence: TGTGCCAGCAGCGTACTGGGGGGGGATTCGCCCCTCCACTTT. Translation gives CASSVLGGDSPLHF.

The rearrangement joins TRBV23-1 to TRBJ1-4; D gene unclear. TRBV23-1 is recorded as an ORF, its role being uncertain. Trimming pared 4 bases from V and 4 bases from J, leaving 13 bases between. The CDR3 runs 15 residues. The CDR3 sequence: CASSPRTFNNEKLFF. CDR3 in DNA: TGCGCCAGCAGTCCCCGGACTTTCAATAATGAAAAACTGTTTTTT.

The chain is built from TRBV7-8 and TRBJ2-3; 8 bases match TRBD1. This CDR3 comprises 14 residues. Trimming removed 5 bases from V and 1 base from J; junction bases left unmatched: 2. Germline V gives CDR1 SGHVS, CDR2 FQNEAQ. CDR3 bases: TGTGCCAGCAGCGGCAGGGGGCGCACAGATACGCAGTATTTT. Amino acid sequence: CASSGRGRTDTQYF.

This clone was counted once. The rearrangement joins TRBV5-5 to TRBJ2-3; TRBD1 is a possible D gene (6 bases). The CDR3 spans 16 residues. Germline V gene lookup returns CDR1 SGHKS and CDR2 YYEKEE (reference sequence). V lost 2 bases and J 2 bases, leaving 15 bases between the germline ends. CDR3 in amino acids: CASSFLDSSPTDTQYF. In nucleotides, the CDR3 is TGTGCCAGCAGCTTCCTGGACAGCTCTCCCACAGATACGCAGTATTTT.

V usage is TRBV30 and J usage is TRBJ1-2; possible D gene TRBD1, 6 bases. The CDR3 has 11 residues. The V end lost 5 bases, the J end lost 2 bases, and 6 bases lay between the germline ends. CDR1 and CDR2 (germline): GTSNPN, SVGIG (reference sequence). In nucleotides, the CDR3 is TGTGCCTGGGGACAGAACTATGGCTACACCTTC. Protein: CAWGQNYGYTF.

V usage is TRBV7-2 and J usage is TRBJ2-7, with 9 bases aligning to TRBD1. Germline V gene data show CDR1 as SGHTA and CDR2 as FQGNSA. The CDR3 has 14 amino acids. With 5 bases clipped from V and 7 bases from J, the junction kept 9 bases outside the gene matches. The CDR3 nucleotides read TGTGCCAGCAGCCAAACTGGGACAGGGAGAGAGCAGTACTTC. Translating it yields CASSQTGTGREQYF.

The CDR3 sequence: CASKGQGGFTEAFF. Here the CDR3 DNA reads TGTGCCAGCAAAGGACAGGGTGGATTCACTGAAGCTTTCTTT. The rearrangement links TRBV2 to TRBJ1-1; TRBD1 agrees at 8 bases. V shed 7 bases, J shed 4 bases, and the junction held 8 bases outside the gene matches. In germline, CDR1 is SNHLY, CDR2 FYNNEI. The CDR3 is 14 residues long. Full variable domain (rest looked up from reference TRBV2 and TRBJ1-1): EPEVTQTPSHQVTQMGQEVILRCVPISNHLYFYWYRQILGQKVEFLVSFYNNEISEKSEIFDDQFSVERPDGSNFTLKIRSTKLEDSAMYFCASKGQGGFTEAFFGQGTRLTVV.

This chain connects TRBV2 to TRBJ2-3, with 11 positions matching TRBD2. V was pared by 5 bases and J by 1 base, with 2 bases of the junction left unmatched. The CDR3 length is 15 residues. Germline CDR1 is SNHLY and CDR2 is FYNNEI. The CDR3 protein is CASSRLAGRTDTQYF. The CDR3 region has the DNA TGTGCCAGCAGTCGACTAGCGGGGCGCACAGATACGCAGTATTTT.

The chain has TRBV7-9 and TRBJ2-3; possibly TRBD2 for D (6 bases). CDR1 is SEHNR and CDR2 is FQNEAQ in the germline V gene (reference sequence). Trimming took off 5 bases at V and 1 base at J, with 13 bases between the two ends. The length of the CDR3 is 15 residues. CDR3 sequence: CASSIGGLRTDTQYF. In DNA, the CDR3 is TGTGCCAGCAGCATCGGAGGGCTCCGCACAGATACGCAGTATTTT.

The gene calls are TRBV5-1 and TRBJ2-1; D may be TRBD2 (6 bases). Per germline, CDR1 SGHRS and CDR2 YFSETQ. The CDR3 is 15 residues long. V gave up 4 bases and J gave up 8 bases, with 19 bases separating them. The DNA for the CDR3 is TGCGCCAGCAGCCGCCGTCTAGCGATTCGGGATGAGCAGTTCTTC. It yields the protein CASSRRLAIRDEQFF.